The clone carrying this T cell receptor (beta chain) was recorded only once. What it binds is unknown. The data were obtained in a study of cytomegalovirus exposure and HLA in healthy donors. Points from the study as a whole: A missense DCLRE1C variant was associated with V- and J-gene trimming of TCR beta chains in a later analysis, and an independent cohort replicated the association. Presence/absence analyses supposed approximately even sequencing depth among donors.

CDR3 length: 12 amino acids. V was shortened by 6 bases and J by 5 bases, with 9 bases between the two germline ends. Germline-derived CDR1 and CDR2 are MNHEY and SVGAGI. 60 Vbeta and 13 Jbeta primers were used in PCR. Sequencing was performed with immunoSEQ multiplex PCR; in TCRdb, only in-frame clones are kept and a portion is missing. The data hold 150,000 to 200,000 clones, with 80% to 90% observed a single time. The TCR comes from a man between 18 and 29 years old in good health and CMV-seropositive. V usage is TRBV6-5 and J usage is TRBJ2-3, with a weak D call TRBD1 (5 bases). Sequences were obtained from PBMCs. Here the CDR3 DNA reads TGTGCCAGCAGGACCACAGGAGATACGCAGTATTTT. As protein: CASRTTGDTQYF.